This T cell receptor beta chain is drawn from a study of Tregs in tolerant kidney transplant recipients. The protocol was immunoSEQ multiplex PCR, while the TCRdb copy is restricted to in-frame clones and leaves out a portion. The sample contains about 240,000 clones, 65% to 85% of which appear only once. The V gene's germline CDR1 is SGHDT and CDR2 YYEEEE. Trimming shortened V by 5 bases and J by 4 bases, and 15 bases separated the two germline ends. The CDR3 totals 14 residues. The sequenced material came from CD4+ T cells from blood. The TCR was taken from a human donor in good health. V and J are TRBV5-6 and TRBJ1-2; TRBD1 is a possible D gene (6 bases). CDR3 sequence: CASRVRGAGYGYTF. DNA for the CDR3: TGTGCCAGCAGGGTCAGGGGCGCGGGCTATGGCTACACCTTC.